This TCR beta chain was sequenced for a study of T cell responses to AZD1222 COVID-19 vaccine. CDR3 length: 16 amino acids. Trimming cost V 2 bases and J 0 bases, with 11 bases left between them. Germline CDR1 and CDR2: SGHVS and FNYEAQ. As concerns this clone: No antigen is known for it.

Data came from immunoSEQ multiplex PCR; TCRdb stores just in-frame clones and leaves some out. The sample has around 100,000 clones, roughly nine tenths seen once. Study results and caveats: Females outnumbered males among donors, who were mostly white British; clonal diversity was possibly underestimated. Only a handful of AZD1222 recipients were seropositive at baseline.

The sample consisted of peripheral blood, taken 28 days after the second AZD1222 dose. This clonotype was obtained from an adult who received the AZD1222 COVID-19 vaccine. The chain links TRBV7-6 to TRBJ2-1, with a weak D call TRBD2 (6 bases). This chain's CDR3 is CASSLNGLSSYNEQFF. In nucleotides, the CDR3 is TGTGCCAGCAGCTTAAACGGACTAAGCTCCTACAATGAGCAGTTCTTC.